This TCR beta chain emerged from a study of T cell responses to AZD1222 COVID-19 vaccine. In regard to this clone: Antigen: not known.

The method was immunoSEQ multiplex PCR; TCRdb's version includes in-frame clones alone and lacks a portion of them. The data hold some 130,000 clones, with 90% observed a single time. Study-level findings and limits: Most donors were white British, females outnumbered males, and clonal diversity was possibly underestimated. Of spike-specific TCRs, nearly half reportedly target regions left unmutated in variants.

Germline CDR1 is LNHDA and CDR2 is SQIVND (reference sequence). This CDR3 is 16 amino acids long. V lost 5 bases to trimming and J lost 4 bases; unmatched junction nucleotides: 9. Sequenced here: peripheral blood, sampled on day 0 of AZD1222 vaccination. The source is an adult in good health. The chain couples TRBV19 to TRBJ1-2; 11 bases are a match to TRBD1. The CDR3 here is CASSADRGRLGYGYTF. Written as DNA, the CDR3 is TGTGCCAGTAGTGCGGACAGGGGGCGACTCGGCTATGGCTACACCTTC.